Each of the 30 T cell receptor beta chains below was sequenced from the same sample in a study of OX40 agonist ivuxolimab in advanced cancers. Profiling relied on immunoSEQ multiplex PCR, and the TCRdb table lists in-frame clones only, not all of them. The data show about 41,000 clones, about 87% seen once. This specimen was CD4+ or CD8+ T cells sorted from blood, taken in a trial of the OX40 agonist ivuxolimab. The origin of the receptors is an adult with an advanced solid tumor such as melanoma, head and neck, liver or kidney cancer.

The chain carries TRBV19 and TRBJ2-4, with D possibly matching TRBD2 (6 bases). CDR3 size: 14 residues. Germline V lookup: CDR1 LNHDA, CDR2 SQIVND (reference sequence). V gave up 3 bases and J gave up 6 bases, with 12 bases separating them. In nucleotides, the CDR3 is TGTGCCAGTAGTATCCGGCAGGGAGGAAACATTCAGTACTTC. This codes for CASSIRQGGNIQYF.

The chain uses TRBV2 and TRBJ2-7, with D possibly called TRBD1 or TRBD2 (5 bases each). Germline values: CDR1 SNHLY, CDR2 FYNNEI. Deletions cut 6 bases from V and 0 bases from J, with 18 bases between. This CDR3 is 16 amino acids long. CDR3 bases: TGTGCCAGCAGAGACAACCGGGACGCCAGCTCCTACGAGCAGTACTTC. It specifies CASRDNRDASSYEQYF.

The chain has TRBV10-3 and TRBJ2-7; TRBD1 matches at 8 bases. V was pared by 6 bases and J by 6 bases, with 4 bases of the junction left unmatched. This CDR3 contains 12 residues. Germline lookup yields CDR1 ENHRY and CDR2 SYGVKD. CDR3 protein: CAISSGQGEQYF. In DNA form, the CDR3 reads TGTGCCATCAGCAGCGGACAGGGCGAGCAGTACTTC.

The V gene is TRBV5-1, the J gene TRBJ1-4, with a possible D match to TRBD1 (5 bases). Germline assignment: CDR1 SGHRS and CDR2 YFSETQ. CDR3 length: 14 residues. Trimming removed 0 bases at V and 7 bases at J, with 10 bases between. The CDR3 region has the DNA TGCGCCAGCAGCTTGGCCGGGGGGTTTGAAAAACTGTTTTTT. It translates to CASSLAGGFEKLFF.

The V call is TRBV30, the J call TRBJ1-5, with 9 nucleotides matching TRBD1. The ends lost 3 bases at V and 6 bases at J; junction bases unmatched: 6. Germline CDR1 and CDR2: GTSNPN and SVGIG (reference sequence). The CDR3 loop spans 14 amino acids. The chain's CDR3 is CAWSPGQGRQPQHF. The CDR3 bases are TGTGCCTGGAGCCCGGGACAGGGTCGTCAGCCCCAGCATTTT.

This clone was recorded once. The chain carries TRBV5-6 and TRBJ1-1; maybe TRBD1 (5 bases). The V gene's germline CDR1 is SGHDT and CDR2 YYEEEE. V shed 0 bases and J shed 0 bases, with 15 bases lying between them. The CDR3 extends over 17 amino acids. The CDR3 nucleotides are TGTGCCAGCAGCTTGGTAAGGGGAAATTGGCTGAACACTGAAGCTTTCTTT. It codes for CASSLVRGNWLNTEAFF. The full variable domain, with the rest looked up from reference TRBV5-6 and TRBJ1-1, is DAGVTQSPTHLIKTRGQQVTLRCSPKSGHDTVSWYQQALGQGPQFIFQYYEEEERQRGNFPDRFSGHQFPNYSSELNVNALLLGDSALYLCASSLVRGNWLNTEAFFGQGTRLTVV.

The gene calls are TRBV5-5 and TRBJ2-5, with a weak D call TRBD1 (5 bases). Per germline, CDR1 SGHKS and CDR2 YYEKEE (reference sequence). The V end lost 2 bases, the J end lost 5 bases, and 13 bases lay between the germline ends. The CDR3 totals 14 residues. The CDR3 DNA sequence: TGTGCCAGCAGCTTCCAAGGGGCTCAGGAGACCCAGTACTTC. Amino acids: CASSFQGAQETQYF.

The chain carries TRBV19 and TRBJ1-2; the match to TRBD1 covers 10 bases. The germline V gene encodes CDR1 LNHDA and CDR2 SQIVND (reference sequence). The CDR3 loop spans 14 amino acids. J gave up 7 bases and V 5 bases, and 7 bases lay outside the gene matches. CDR3 sequence reads: CASSQEGQGIGYTF. CDR3 sequence (DNA): TGTGCCAGTAGTCAAGAGGGACAGGGGATTGGCTACACCTTC.

The chain employs TRBV4-2 and TRBJ1-1; no clear D gene. Germline V CDR1 and CDR2: LGHNA, YNFKEQ. V lost 0 bases and J lost 6, with 17 bases in between. This CDR3 comprises 16 residues. CDR3 in DNA: TGTGCCAGCAGCCAAGAAATCCACCCTAGATACGCTGAAGCTTTCTTT. Translating it yields CASSQEIHPRYAEAFF.

The chain has TRBV19 and TRBJ2-3, with 8 bases identical to TRBD1. Looked up from germline, CDR1 is LNHDA and CDR2 is SQIVND (reference sequence). The CDR3 has 16 amino acids. Losses at the gene ends were 7 bases for V and 4 bases for J; bases not matched to a gene: 13. The CDR3 is CASNLVGTGHSDTQYF. The CDR3 DNA reads as TGTGCCAGTAACCTCGTCGGGACAGGACACTCAGATACGCAGTATTTT. The full variable domain, in which reference TRBV19 and TRBJ2-3 provide the parts outside the CDR3, is DGGITQSPKYLFRKEGQNVTLSCEQNLNHDAMYWYRQDPGQGLRLIYYSQIVNDFQKGDIAEGYSVSREKKESFPLTVTSAQKNPTAFYLCASNLVGTGHSDTQYFGPGTRLTVL.

This sequence joins TRBV6-5 and TRBJ2-1, with TRBD2 matching over 14 bases. The V and J ends lost 8 bases and 10 bases, in that order; junction bases with no gene match: 10. Germline V lookup: CDR1 MNHEY, CDR2 SVGAGI. This CDR3 spans 15 amino acids. The CDR3 DNA reads TGTGCCAGCGCCTCCGGGACTAGCGGGAGAGGGGAGCAGTTCTTC. Amino acids: CASASGTSGRGEQFF.

The chain carries TRBV4-3 and TRBJ2-7; 7 nucleotides match TRBD2. Unmatched junction bases numbered 2, after V lost 0 bases and J lost 0 bases. Germline CDR1 and CDR2: LGHNA and YSLEER. The CDR3 consists of 15 residues. CDR3 DNA: TGCGCCAGCAGCCAAGACCCGGGGGGCTCCTACGAGCAGTACTTC. This codes for CASSQDPGGSYEQYF.

The chain employs TRBV7-8 and TRBJ2-7, with 10 bases lining up with TRBD1. The germline V gene has CDR1 SGHVS and CDR2 FQNEAQ. The V segment lost 4 bases and the J segment 5 bases; nucleotides outside the gene matches: 5. The CDR3 loop spans 14 amino acids. The CDR3 region is CASSSDRGPDEQYF. The CDR3 nucleotides are TGTGCCAGCAGCTCCGACAGGGGGCCGGACGAGCAGTACTTC.

V and J are TRBV7-6 and TRBJ1-1; TRBD1 matches at 7 bases. Germline-derived CDR1 and CDR2 are SGHVS and FNYEAQ. The CDR3 contains 14 residues. Trimming at V came to 1 base and at J to 6 bases, leaving 5 bases not matched to a gene. The CDR3 protein is CASSLGQGFSEAFF. The CDR3, as DNA: TGTGCCAGCAGCTTAGGACAGGGATTTTCTGAAGCTTTCTTT.

The chain links TRBV28 to TRBJ2-1, with TRBD2 matching 11 bases. This CDR3 has 15 amino acids. Trimming cost V 6 bases and J 3 bases; bases outside gene matches: 4. Germline V gene data show CDR1 as MDHEN and CDR2 as SYDVKM. The CDR3 coding sequence is TGTGCCAGCAGGCCAGGACTAGCGGGCTACAATGAGCAGTTCTTC. Translating it yields CASRPGLAGYNEQFF.

The chain employs TRBV30 and TRBJ1-1; 7 nucleotides agree with TRBD1. Per the germline V gene, CDR1 is GTSNPN and CDR2 is SVGIG (reference sequence). V dropped 4 bases and J dropped 3; count of bases not matched to a gene: 5. The CDR3 has 13 amino acids. The CDR3 DNA reads TGTGCCTGGAAGCAGGGGGGGTACACTGAAGCTTTCTTT. The encoded protein is CAWKQGGYTEAFF.

J is TRBJ2-3 and V is TRBV7-2; TRBD2 matches at 10 bases. The CDR3 is 17 residues long. The V and J ends lost 5 bases and 5 bases, in that order; junction bases with no gene match: 13. Germline V gene lookup returns CDR1 SGHTA and CDR2 FQGNSA. DNA of the CDR3: TGTGCCAGCAGCCCCCCCAGGAGCGGGAGGGCCGGAGATACGCAGTATTTT. Encoded protein: CASSPPRSGRAGDTQYF.

This clone was detected once. The J gene is TRBJ2-3, the V gene TRBV5-6; D remains unclear. V dropped 1 base and J dropped 6 bases, with 9 bases sitting between them. Germline-derived CDR1 and CDR2 are SGHDT and YYEEEE. This CDR3 comprises 13 residues. In nucleotides, the CDR3 is TGTGCCAGCAGCTTGCGCGAATCGGATACGCAGTATTTT. It translates to CASSLRESDTQYF.

This chain uses TRBV11-2 with TRBJ1-1; TRBD1 is a possible D gene (6 bases). V lost 2 bases and J 2 bases, leaving 18 bases between the germline ends. Germline V gene sequence: CDR1 SGHAT, CDR2 FQNNGV. The CDR3 has 17 amino acids. The CDR3 bases are TGTGCCAGCAGCTTAAGGGGGTATACGATCCTAAACACTGAAGCTTTCTTT. It translates to CASSLRGYTILNTEAFF.

The gene calls are TRBV11-3 and TRBJ2-3, with TRBD1 as a possible D gene (7 bases). The germline V and J ends were trimmed by 4 bases and 6 bases, with 17 bases remaining between them. CDR1 is SGHNT and CDR2 is YENEEA in the germline V gene. The CDR3 totals 15 residues. The DNA for the CDR3 is TGTGCCAGCAGCTGGTCGATCAGGGGGAGGGATACGCAGTATTTT. Residues: CASSWSIRGRDTQYF.

V usage is TRBV6-1 and J usage is TRBJ1-2; 7 nucleotides align to TRBD1. V shed 3 bases and J 8 bases; nucleotides not matched to a gene: 9. The germline CDR1 and CDR2 sequences are MNHNS and SASEGT. The CDR3 has 14 amino acids. The CDR3 DNA reads as TGTGCCAGCAGTGAGGGATCTCGACAGGGAGGCTACACCTTC. As protein: CASSEGSRQGGYTF.

The rearrangement uses TRBV19 and TRBJ1-5; D ambiguous. Germline assignment: CDR1 LNHDA and CDR2 SQIVND (reference sequence). Trimming took 3 bases from V and 4 from J, leaving 10 bases between them. There are 14 residues in the CDR3. This chain's CDR3 is CASSIGSQNQPQHF. CDR3 DNA: TGTGCCAGTAGTATTGGCAGCCAAAATCAGCCCCAGCATTTT.

This clone was counted only a few times. The rearrangement uses TRBV28 and TRBJ1-4; D possibly corresponds to TRBD1 (5 bases). This CDR3 is built from 14 residues. CDR1 MDHEN and CDR2 SYDVKM come from the germline V gene. Trimming removed 10 bases at V and 2 bases at J, with 14 bases between. CDR3 nucleotides: TGTGCCATACAGGTCTTCGGGACTAATGAAAAACTGTTTTTT. Translated: CAIQVFGTNEKLFF. Supplemented by reference TRBV28 and TRBJ1-4, the full variable domain reads DVKVTQSSRYLVKRTGEKVFLECVQDMDHENMFWYRQDPGLGLRLIYFSYDVKMKEKGDIPEGYSVSREKKERFSLILESASTNQTSMYLCAIQVFGTNEKLFFGSGTQLSVL.

V usage is TRBV28 and J usage is TRBJ2-1; 7 nucleotides align to TRBD2. After removal of 5 bases from V and 5 bases from J, the junction contained 9 bases not matched to a gene. CDR1 is MDHEN, CDR2 SYDVKM, per germline. This CDR3 is built from 15 residues. In DNA form, the CDR3 reads TGTGCCAGCAGTCTCGGACTAGTCAGGGACAATGAGCAGTTCTTC. This translates into CASSLGLVRDNEQFF.

CDR3 nucleotides: TGTGCCAGCAGCTTGATCCTAGCGGGAGGTTTCTCTGGGGCCAACGTCCTGACTTTC. As protein: CASSLILAGGFSGANVLTF. This chain connects TRBV11-2 to TRBJ2-6, with TRBD2 identical over 11 bases. This CDR3 has 19 amino acids. V shed 3 bases and J 0 bases; nucleotides not matched to a gene: 7. Germline-derived CDR1 and CDR2 are SGHAT and FQNNGV.

The CDR3 DNA reads TGCGCCAGCAGCCAAGCGTCTTTCGGGGGGGGGCCCGGGGAGCTGTTTTTT. The encoded protein is CASSQASFGGGPGELFF. The J gene is TRBJ2-2, the V gene TRBV4-3; 8 bases line up with TRBD2. This CDR3 spans 17 amino acids. Germline trimming cut 1 base from V and 6 bases from J; bases unmatched to any gene: 10. Looked up from germline, CDR1 is LGHNA and CDR2 is YSLEER.

This clone was counted a single time. The chain links TRBV7-6 to TRBJ2-3, with no clear D. V lost 0 bases and J 8 bases, leaving 9 bases between the germline ends. The CDR3 has 13 residues. The germline V gene encodes CDR1 SGHVS and CDR2 FNYEAQ. CDR3 region: CASSLAALSTQYF. The CDR3 region has the DNA TGTGCCAGCAGCTTAGCAGCTTTGAGTACGCAGTATTTT.

The count of this clone is one. The V and J genes are TRBV7-2 and TRBJ2-3; 7 bases line up with TRBD1. This CDR3 contains 14 residues. Germline trimming cut 1 base from V and 4 bases from J; bases unmatched to any gene: 2. Germline lookup yields CDR1 SGHTA and CDR2 FQGNSA. CDR3 sequence: CASSLGTGADTQYF. The CDR3 region has the DNA TGTGCCAGCAGCTTAGGCACAGGGGCAGATACGCAGTATTTT.

The chain joins TRBV29-1 to TRBJ2-1, with D unresolved. V was pared by 7 bases and J by 3 bases, with 10 bases between. Germline CDR1 reads SQVTM; CDR2 reads ANQGSEA. The CDR3 runs to 12 residues. CDR3 protein: CSGDTGYNEQFF. Written as DNA, the CDR3 is TGCAGCGGCGACACGGGCTACAATGAGCAGTTCTTC.

CDR3 bases: TGTGCCAGCAGACTGACAGGGGAGGGCGGGGAGCTGTTTTTT. Its translation: CASRLTGEGGELFF. The J gene is TRBJ2-2, the V gene TRBV6-6; maybe TRBD1 (8 bases). The germline V and J ends were trimmed by 6 bases and 7 bases, with 15 bases remaining between them. Germline-derived CDR1 and CDR2 are MNHNY and SVGAGI (reference sequence). The CDR3 covers 14 residues.